The 8 T cell receptor beta chains below all came from one sample that was sequenced in a study of shared clonotypes between healthy human individuals. Produced via immunoSEQ multiplex PCR; TCRdb's table is partial and in-frame only. This table holds about 490,000 clones, 81% found once. The sample consisted of PBMCs. The receptors derive from a woman aged 35 to 49 in good health. Some clones in this sample may be carry-over from other donors' samples.

Notes on this clone: A far larger clone is one base from this, pointing to a likely read error. The gene calls are TRBV7-2 and TRBJ1-2; D call uncertain. CDR1 is SGHTA and CDR2 is FQGNSA in the germline V gene. V was cut by 1 base and J by 7 bases, with 13 bases left in between. The CDR3 is made up of 14 amino acids. CDR3 region: CASSLVLRYSGYTF. The CDR3 DNA follows: TGTGCCAGCAGCTTAGTGTTAAGGTATAGTGGCTACACCTTC.

This clone was picked up one time. DNA of the CDR3: TGTGCCAGCAGCCAGGGACAGAATACGCAGTATTTT. Its protein product is CASSQGQNTQYF. This chain connects TRBV7-3 to TRBJ2-3, with 7 positions matching TRBD1. V lost 5 bases, J lost 7 bases, and 3 bases stayed unmatched. Germline CDR1 is SGHTA and CDR2 is FQGTGA. This CDR3 comprises 12 residues.

This clone was detected only a few times. The rearrangement joins TRBV6-1 to TRBJ1-2; D call uncertain. V was shortened by 7 bases and J by 1 base, with 13 bases between the two germline ends. The CDR3 consists of 14 residues. CDR1 is MNHNS and CDR2 is SASEGT in the germline V gene. The CDR3, as DNA: TGTGCCAGCATTACGGTTCCGGATAACTATGGCTACACCTTC. It yields the protein CASITVPDNYGYTF.

The CDR3 DNA reads as TGTGCCACCAGCAGAGATTTAGGCCACCAAGAGACCCAGTACTTC. Its translation is CATSRDLGHQETQYF. This chain uses TRBV15 with TRBJ2-5; D is uncertain. CDR3 length equals 15 residues. The germline gives CDR1 LNHNV, CDR2 YYDKDF (reference sequence). The V end was cut by 0 bases, the J end by 0 bases, with 8 bases between. The full variable domain, completed using reference TRBV15 and TRBJ2-5, is DAMVIQNPRYQVTQFGKPVTLSCSQTLNHNVMYWYQQKSSQAPKLLFHYYDKDFNNEADTPDNFQSRRPNTSFCFLDIRSPGLGDTAMYLCATSRDLGHQETQYFGPGTRLLVL.

The V call is TRBV5-1, the J call TRBJ2-5; TRBD2 agrees at 9 bases. The V gene's germline CDR1 is SGHRS and CDR2 YFSETQ. The V segment lost 1 base and the J segment 4 bases; nucleotides outside the gene matches: 8. The CDR3 runs to 16 residues. CDR3 amino acids: CASSLSGLANGETQYF. CDR3 coding DNA: TGCGCCAGCAGCTTGTCGGGACTAGCAAACGGAGAGACCCAGTACTTC.

The chain employs TRBV5-1 and TRBJ2-5; D ambiguous. The V gene lost 1 base and the J gene lost 3 bases, with 13 bases spanning the gap. The CDR3 sequence is 15 residues long. Germline V gene lookup returns CDR1 SGHRS and CDR2 YFSETQ. CDR3 sequence reads: CASSLTSRQEETQYF. The CDR3 DNA sequence: TGCGCCAGCAGCTTGACGTCAAGGCAGGAAGAGACCCAGTACTTC.

The rearrangement uses TRBV27 and TRBJ1-4, with D uncertain. Germline V gives CDR1 MNHEY, CDR2 SMNVEV (reference sequence). This CDR3 is 15 amino acids long. V was pared by 0 bases and J by 5 bases, with 10 bases between. The CDR3 nucleotides are TGTGCCAGCAGTTTATCGCGCGTAGCAAATGAAAAACTGTTTTTT. Residues: CASSLSRVANEKLFF.

In its sample, this clone was seen a few times. The likely explanation is a read error, given a far larger clone one base away. The identical CDR3 is also encoded by other nucleotide sequences in the sample. This rearrangement joins TRBV6-1 to TRBJ1-2; the D gene is possibly TRBD1 (5 bases). The CDR3 extends over 13 amino acids. Germline-derived CDR1 and CDR2 are MNHNS and SASEGT. CDR3 protein: CASSEQGIYGYTF. The CDR3 DNA is TGTGCCAGCAGTGAACAGGGTATCTATGGCTACACATTC.